The entry below gives a single T cell receptor (beta chain) sequence along with its context. This sample was included in a study of beta chain features in type 1 diabetes. The investigators reverse transcribed all of the isolated RNA, so they sequenced expressed TCRB transcripts. Repertoires were generated with immunoSEQ multiplex PCR, while TCRdb's copy carries only in-frame clones and drops some. The sample contains under 500,000 clones, 25% to 35% of which appear only once. This CDR3 contains 15 residues. The germline V gene has CDR1 GTSNPN and CDR2 SVGIG (reference sequence). V was trimmed by 1 base and J by 0 bases, leaving 12 bases between them.

The receptor's source is a man aged 18 to 30 in good health. What was sequenced was naive CD4+ T cells from blood. The chain uses TRBV30 and TRBJ1-2; D unresolved. CDR3 sequence reads: CAWSEGAGANYGYTF. CDR3 nucleotide sequence: TGTGCCTGGAGTGAAGGCGCGGGTGCTAACTATGGCTACACCTTC.